Listed below are T cell receptor beta chains from one sample, sequenced in a study of T cell repertoires in cytomegalovirus infection. These receptors have no identified antigens. MiXCR, applied by TCRdb to the reads, yields one record per CDR3 protein. The table shows fewer than 1,000,000 distinct CDR3 sequences, with approximately 30% occurring only once. The source was cultured CD8+ T cells from PBMCs, collected from culture after CMV antigen stimulation. The receptors were sampled from a human donor in good health (CMV status not recorded). Some clones in this sample may be carry-over from other donors' samples. Each CDR3 is given with its conserved first and last residue. D genes are given only for firm matches. Part of the rows lack a size; the others show once, few, many or a class for expanded clones.

CDR3 protein	CDR3 DNA	V gene	J gene	clone size	D gene
CASTYPATGTGGTPGKLFF	TGTGCCAGCACTTATCCTGCGACCGGGACAGGGGGCACCCCTGGGAAACTGTTTTTT	TRBV7-4	TRBJ1-4	NA	TRBD1
CSARDDSFYEQYF	TGCAGTGCTAGAGATGATAGTTTCTACGAGCAGTACTTC	TRBV20-1	TRBJ2-7	NA	NA
CASSYGDRVKPF	TGTGCCAGCAGTTACGGCGACAGGGTGAAACCCTTT	TRBV6-2/TRBV6-3	TRBJ1-1	few	TRBD1
CASRANQGGGMNTEAFF	TGTGCCAGCAGAGCGAACCAGGGGGGCGGGATGAACACTGAAGCTTTCTTT	TRBV6-6	TRBJ1-1	few	TRBD1
CAIPFHRGVNTGELFF	TGTGCTATCCCTTTCCACAGGGGGGTGAACACCGGGGAGCTGTTTTTT	TRBV7-7	TRBJ2-2	NA	TRBD1
CASSLEGLLYGYTF	TGTGCCAGCAGCTTAGAAGGACTCCTCTATGGCTACACCTTC	TRBV7-9	TRBJ1-2	few	NA
CASSPRRGYVGELFF	TGTGCCAGCAGTCCACGACGGGGGTATGTCGGGGAGCTGTTTTTT	TRBV27	TRBJ2-2	NA	NA
CSAPPLTGASEQYF	TGCAGTGCTCCTCCTTTGACAGGGGCCAGCGAGCAGTACTTC	TRBV20-1	TRBJ2-7	NA	TRBD1
CATSDSGPLNYGYTF	TGTGCCACCAGTGACTCGGGACCCCTTAACTATGGCTACACCTTC	TRBV24-1	TRBJ1-2	many	NA
CASRKTGGGLNQPQHF	TGTGCCAGCAGAAAGACCGGGGGGGGCCTCAATCAGCCCCAGCATTTT	TRBV7-2	TRBJ1-5	many	NA
CASSSPGWTDTQYF	TGTGCCAGCAGCTCCCCCGGGTGGACAGATACGCAGTATTTT	TRBV7-6	TRBJ2-3	many	NA
CASSQGGGSQIYNSPLHF	TGTGCCAGCAGCCAAGGAGGTGGGTCGCAGATCTATAATTCACCCCTCCACTTT	TRBV4-2	TRBJ1-6	NA	NA
CASSPGPDYNEQFF	TGTGCTAGCAGCCCGGGACCGGACTACAATGAGCAGTTCTTC	TRBV7-7	TRBJ2-1	NA	NA
CATLPAWNTEAFF	TGTGCCACCCTGCCCGCCTGGAACACTGAAGCTTTCTTT	TRBV7-9	TRBJ1-1	few	NA
CASAMGSSNGYEQYF	TGTGCCAGCGCCATGGGGAGCAGTAACGGCTACGAGCAGTACTTC	TRBV7-6	TRBJ2-7	few	NA
CASSRTDYSNQPQHF	TGTGCCAGCAGCCGGACAGACTATAGCAATCAGCCCCAGCATTTT	TRBV6-1	TRBJ1-5	NA	NA
CASGLGRALDEQFF	TGTGCTAGTGGTTTGGGCAGGGCCCTAGATGAGCAGTTCTTC	TRBV12-5	TRBJ2-1	once	NA
CASSESGRLGEAQHF	TGTGCCAGCAGTGAAAGCGGCCGACTCGGGGAGGCCCAGCATTTT	TRBV25-1	TRBJ1-5	few	NA
CASSSHGANTEAFF	TGTGCCAGCAGCTCCCACGGGGCGAACACTGAAGCTTTCTTT	TRBV11-3	TRBJ1-1	many	NA
CASGEVKTQYF	TGTGCCAGCGGAGAAGTAAAAACCCAGTACTTC	TRBV27	TRBJ2-5	NA	NA
CASSLLGAKTEAFF	TGTGCCAGCAGCCTCCTGGGGGCCAAGACTGAAGCTTTCTTT	TRBV11-2	TRBJ1-1	few	NA
CASSLFQATMNTEAFF	TGTGCCAGCAGCTTATTCCAGGCTACGATGAACACTGAAGCTTTCTTT	TRBV7-3	TRBJ1-1	NA	NA
CAISESQGNNEQFF	TGTGCCATCAGTGAGTCCCAGGGAAACAATGAGCAGTTCTTC	TRBV10-3	TRBJ2-1	NA	NA
CASSLEAVGQTPLHF	TGTGCCAGCAGCTTAGAGGCTGTGGGTCAGACACCCCTCCACTTT	TRBV7-6	TRBJ1-6	NA	NA
CASSLSSVLDNSNQPQHF	TGTGCCAGCAGCTTATCGTCCGTTTTGGACAATAGCAATCAGCCCCAGCATTTT	TRBV7-2	TRBJ1-5	NA	NA
CASSLVVWDRGPTNEKLFF	TGTGCCAGCAGCTTAGTCGTGTGGGACAGGGGCCCAACTAATGAAAAACTGTTTTTT	TRBV7-9	TRBJ1-4	NA	TRBD1